The rows below give T cell receptor beta chains drawn from one sample of a study of beta chain features in type 1 diabetes. Here immunoSEQ multiplex PCR was the method, and the copy in TCRdb shows in-frame clones only, minus some. The top ten hold 4% of the sample, which has under 300,000 clones, 25% to 30% seen once. Sequencing input: central memory CD4+ T cells from blood. These receptors were collected from a young man in good health. Both conserved end residues are part of each CDR3. A D gene is named only where the DNA matches it firmly. A clone size is listed for some rows: how often the clone was seen (once, few, many), or a class if it is expanded.

CASSLADPPLHF,TGTGCCAGCAGCTTAGCAGATCCACCCCTCCACTTT,TRBJ1-6,.,TRBV7-9,many
CASSIQGARPGVLTF,TGTGCCAGCAGTATCCAGGGGGCCCGGCCAGGTGTCCTGACTTTC,TRBJ2-6,TRBD1,TRBV5-4,.
CASSVRTNTEAFF,TGTGCCAGCAGCGTAAGGACGAACACTGAAGCTTTCTTT,TRBJ1-1,.,TRBV9,.
CASSPWRETQYF,TGTGCCAGCTCACCGTGGCGGGAGACCCAGTACTTC,TRBJ2-5,.,TRBV18,.
CASNLAGDNEQFF,TGTGCCAGCAACCTAGCGGGAGACAATGAGCAGTTCTTC,TRBJ2-1,TRBD2,TRBV7-9,many
CASTSPQGTSYEQYF,TGTGCCAGCACCTCCCCGCAGGGAACTTCCTACGAGCAGTACTTC,TRBJ2-7,.,TRBV2,.
CASSQDSATSGGAQFF,TGTGCCAGCAGCCAAGATTCTGCGACTAGCGGGGGGGCTCAGTTCTTC,TRBJ2-1,TRBD2,TRBV4-2,few
CASRTSGISYEQYF,TGTGCCAGCAGGACTAGCGGTATCTCCTACGAGCAGTACTTC,TRBJ2-7,TRBD2,TRBV28,.
CASTSGRRTGELFF,TGTGCCAGCACCAGCGGGAGGCGTACCGGGGAGCTGTTTTTT,TRBJ2-2,TRBD2,TRBV7-2,.
CASSGSSASGGFQETQYF,TGTGCCAGCAGCGGGAGCTCGGCTAGCGGGGGTTTCCAAGAGACCCAGTACTTC,TRBJ2-5,TRBD2,TRBV5-6,.
CASRGTGTGKVNEQFF,TGTGCCAGCAGGGGCACCGGGACAGGGAAAGTAAATGAGCAGTTCTTC,TRBJ2-1,TRBD1,TRBV28,many
CASSSRPADYNEQFF,TGTGCCAGCAGCTCTCGGCCGGCTGATTACAATGAGCAGTTCTTC,TRBJ2-1,.,TRBV5-6,few
CASSLGGLSGEQFF,TGTGCCAGCAGCTTAGGAGGACTATCGGGTGAGCAGTTCTTC,TRBJ2-1,.,TRBV7-2,few
CASPQIRSSEQYF,TGTGCCAGCCCACAGATCCGCTCGAGTGAGCAGTACTTC,TRBJ2-7,.,TRBV27,many
CASSFQEEETQYF,TGTGCCAGCAGCTTTCAGGAGGAGGAGACCCAGTACTTC,TRBJ2-5,.,TRBV7-9,few
CASSPTRLGYEQYF,TGTGCCAGCAGCCCCACCCGTTTGGGGTACGAGCAGTACTTC,TRBJ2-7,.,TRBV7-2,.
CASSQDSRTSGNTGELFF,TGCGCCAGCAGCCAAGATTCCCGGACTAGCGGGAACACCGGGGAGCTGTTTTTT,TRBJ2-2,TRBD2,TRBV4-3,.
CASSFSGDTEAFF,TGTGCCAGCAGCTTCAGCGGGGACACTGAAGCTTTCTTT,TRBJ1-1,.,TRBV7-2,.
CASALSLLAGQARDEQFF,TGTGCTAGTGCCCTATCCCTGTTAGCGGGTCAAGCAAGGGATGAGCAGTTCTTC,TRBJ2-1,TRBD2,TRBV12-5,few
CSVPSPNEQFF,TGCAGCGTTCCTAGTCCCAATGAGCAGTTCTTC,TRBJ2-1,.,TRBV29-1,few
CASSIVTGGNQETQYF,TGTGCCAGTAGTATAGTCACAGGGGGCAACCAAGAGACCCAGTACTTC,TRBJ2-5,TRBD1,TRBV19,.
CASSLERINEQFF,TGTGCCAGCAGCTTAGAGCGGATCAATGAGCAGTTCTTC,TRBJ2-1,.,TRBV7-8,many
CASSESSSTGELFF,TGCGCCAGCAGTGAGTCGTCCAGCACCGGGGAGCTGTTTTTT,TRBJ2-2,.,TRBV10-1,.
CASTPPRRADEQFF,TGTGCCAGCACCCCCCCGAGACGCGCAGATGAGCAGTTCTTC,TRBJ2-1,.,TRBV28,few
CASSASDYNEQFF,TGTGCCAGCAGCGCTAGCGACTACAATGAGCAGTTCTTC,TRBJ2-1,.,TRBV7-2,.
CSVDYGTMNTEAFF,TGCAGCGTTGATTACGGGACCATGAACACTGAAGCTTTCTTT,TRBJ1-1,.,TRBV29-1,few
CASSPGLAGADTQYF,TGTGCCAGCAGCCCCGGACTAGCGGGAGCAGATACGCAGTATTTT,TRBJ2-3,TRBD2,TRBV11-2,.
CASSMRPEAFF,TGTGCCAGTAGTATGAGGCCTGAAGCTTTCTTT,TRBJ1-1,.,TRBV19,few
CASSPGGWETQYF,TGTGCCAGCAGCCCGGGGGGGTGGGAGACCCAGTACTTC,TRBJ2-5,TRBD2,TRBV7-2,.
CASSLGGSRTYNEQFF,TGTGCCAGCAGTTTAGGCGGGAGTAGGACCTACAATGAGCAGTTCTTC,TRBJ2-1,TRBD2,TRBV27,few
CASSESLAEYGFF,TGTGCCAGCTCCGAGAGCCTCGCGGAATATGGGTTCTTC,TRBJ2-1,.,TRBV18,few
CASSRQGQETQYF,TGTGCCAGCAGCCGACAGGGACAAGAGACCCAGTACTTC,TRBJ2-5,TRBD1,TRBV7-2,.
CSVIQGADTQYF,TGCAGCGTGATACAGGGCGCAGATACGCAGTATTTT,TRBJ2-3,.,TRBV29-1,few
CASSLGPATDTQYF,TGTGCCAGCAGCTTGGGACCGGCAACAGATACGCAGTATTTT,TRBJ2-3,.,TRBV7-2,.
CASSSRGTGDVETQYF,TGTGCCAGCAGCTCCCGCGGGACAGGGGATGTGGAGACCCAGTACTTC,TRBJ2-5,TRBD1,TRBV7-7,few
CASSPETAQETQYF,TGCGCCAGCAGCCCGGAGACTGCTCAAGAGACCCAGTACTTC,TRBJ2-5,.,TRBV4-1,once
CASSHTLGMEQFF,TGCGCCAGCAGCCACACCCTAGGAATGGAGCAGTTCTTC,TRBJ2-1,.,TRBV4-3,few
CASSPAIQETQYF,TGTGCCAGCTCACCAGCGATTCAAGAGACCCAGTACTTC,TRBJ2-5,.,TRBV18,.
CASMGGGPDTQYF,TGTGCCAGCATGGGCGGAGGCCCGGATACGCAGTATTTT,TRBJ2-3,.,TRBV2,few
CASSPLDTTLNTEAFF,TGTGCCAGCTCACCACTAGATACCACCCTTAACACTGAAGCTTTCTTT,TRBJ1-1,.,TRBV18,few
CASSQDPRSYNEQFF,TGTGCCAGCAGCCAAGATCCCCGCTCCTACAATGAGCAGTTCTTC,TRBJ2-1,.,TRBV4-2,few
CASSPQTGRDTEAFF,TGTGCCAGCAGCCCCCAGACAGGGCGGGACACTGAAGCTTTCTTT,TRBJ1-1,TRBD1,TRBV9,.
CAWSPRDLGYNEQFF,TGTGCCTGGAGTCCGAGGGACTTGGGCTACAATGAGCAGTTCTTC,TRBJ2-1,.,TRBV30,few
CASIGGSSPSGNTIYF,TGTGCCAGCATCGGGGGCTCCAGCCCCTCTGGAAACACCATATATTTT,TRBJ1-3,.,TRBV7-9,.
CASSPGTIYEQYF,TGTGCCAGCAGTCCCGGGACTATCTACGAGCAGTACTTC,TRBJ2-7,TRBD2,TRBV6-5,.
CATGQGDYGYTF,TGTGCCACCGGACAGGGAGACTATGGCTACACCTTC,TRBJ1-2,TRBD1,TRBV19,.
CASSSGQGTQPQHF,TGTGCCAGCAGTTCCGGACAGGGAACCCAGCCCCAGCATTTT,TRBJ1-5,TRBD1,TRBV6-5,many
CASSFGGSANEQFF,TGTGCCAGCAGCTTTGGGGGTTCCGCGAATGAGCAGTTCTTC,TRBJ2-1,.,TRBV7-9,.